This T cell receptor (beta chain) was sequenced in a study of T cells in women clearing cervical HPV infection listed by TCRdb under 2018. For the study in its entirety: The cases were 25 to 30 women with histologically confirmed HPV16-related CIN3 or worse, and 2 of those women had invasive cancers. Case blood was taken at the visit when the lesion was first identified, whereas control blood was taken when infection was no longer detected. For cases, a median interval of 149 days, with an interquartile range of 90 to 200 days, was observed between lesion detection and blood sampling. Because only a few women had HLA typing data, the possibility that HLA type acted as a confounder could not be ruled out. Cases had a median age of almost 35 years compared with 38 for controls, and baseline characteristics showed no significant differences between the groups. Controls were 25 women whose single incident HPV16 infection cleared within 12 months without precancer or cancer developing. The parent cohort enrolled 9,500 to 12,000 women aged 18 or older in Guanacaste, Costa Rica, in about 1992 to 1995 and followed the women for less than nine years. As quality controls, five blinded duplicates were added to each group, bringing the total to approximately 60 samples made up of approximately 50 participants and 10 replicates. Cases and controls were matched on year of sample collection and on age within five years. This exploratory proof-of-principle case-control study, nested within the Guanacaste HPV Natural History Study in Costa Rica, compared TCR repertoires among women with different cervical HPV16 outcomes.

On the study overall, not on this receptor specifically: TCR repertoire richness was significantly higher in CIN3+ cases than in controls across sequencing depths, while evenness did not differ. Because T-cell numbers per sample were unknown, differences in richness could reflect varying T-cell content rather than repertoire biology. Lower TRBV6-7 relative abundance was observed in cases than in controls (roughly 0.12% versus 0.15%; Bonferroni P = 0.0008). The cross-sectional design could not show whether associations preceded infection or resulted from it; effector/memory subsets and HPV-specific T cells were not isolated. Random forest classifiers that combined richness and V gene abundances separated cases from controls with an estimated AUC of roughly 0.83.

With regard to this clone: Its antigen is currently not known. The CDR3 is cut off 3 residues early in the read; its end comes from the germline J gene.

Trimming removed 5 bases from V and 3 bases from J, leaving 10 bases between the germline ends. Per the germline V gene, SGHAT is the CDR1 and FQNNGV is the CDR2. Taken from cysteine to phenylalanine, the CDR3 has 13 residues. The DNA has 30 bases, all within the CDR3, and is read from base 1. Every participant had a single incident cervical HPV16 infection, and prevalent HPV16 infections were excluded. Cervical HPV DNA was detected with MY09/MY11 PCR, and genotyping was done with dot-blot hybridization. Fifteen mL of heparinized blood were centrifuged, and the buffy coat was split into aliquots, frozen at -30 degrees C, and then kept at -80 degrees C. QIAGEN kits were used to extract genomic DNA from the buffy coat specimens. TCR beta CDR3 regions were amplified by multiplex PCR using the immunoSEQ assay from an average of about 1,200 ng genomic DNA per sample. The assay corrected primer bias using a complete synthetic TCR repertoire to establish an amplification baseline. The amplicons were sequenced using the Illumina platform. The paper's data handling went like this. Sequences were error-corrected by clustering with frequency ratios and a modified nearest-neighbor algorithm, then analyzed in the immunoSEQ Analyzer with IMGT gene definitions. At each rarefaction depth, TCR richness and evenness were averaged over 20 rarefaction repeats, and samples with fewer sequences than the depth were excluded. Wilcoxon rank sum tests with FDR correction were used to compare V, D and J gene relative abundances between the groups. In the blinded duplicates, the intraclass correlation was over 95% for TCR richness and averaged around 80% across 60 to 70 gene segments. Sourced from immuneACCESS, this table was stored by TCRdb with only in-frame sequences that have V and J called. A share of the clones is absent; for the studies checked, an unresolved V gene accounts for under half, and the remainder has no known explanation. V, J and clone size reflect that table, while D and trimming were determined from the DNA. This sample's table lists around 39,000 clones. The top ten clones comprise 1.5% to 2% of the sample.

This clonotype was obtained from a woman between 18 and 70 years old with a cervical HPV16 infection that either progressed to CIN3+ or cleared (not recorded which). Input material: blood buffy coat. This receptor chain uses TRBV11-2 and TRBJ1-1; a confident D gene designation cannot be given. The sequenced part of the CDR3 DNA is TGTGCCAGCAGCCTAAGCCTGGACACTGAA. The encoded protein is CASSLSLDTE. The whole CDR3 reads CASSLSLDTEAFF.